This T cell receptor beta chain emerged from a study of blood T cell repertoires in COVID-19. The CDR3 is 15 amino acids. Germline CDR1 is MNHEY and CDR2 is SVGAGI. The V gene lost 8 bases and the J gene lost 2 bases, with 16 bases spanning the gap. Generated by immunoSEQ multiplex PCR, the TCRdb table keeps only in-frame clones and is missing some. The table records about 94,000 clones, approximately 79% of them present only once. The sequencing sample was made of peripheral blood. V and J are TRBV6-5 and TRBJ1-5, with a tentative D call TRBD1 (6 bases). The sequence derives from a man aged 65 to 85 with COVID-19, enrolled during active disease. In nucleotides, the CDR3 is TGTGCCAGCCAAGTGGGGGCGGGCGGCAATCAGCCCCAGCATTTT. This encodes CASQVGAGGNQPQHF.